A selection of T cell receptor beta chains follows, all from one sample in a study of molecular identifiers for immune sequencing clone quantification. Using its own MiXCR run on the PCR reads, TCRdb lists one record per CDR3 protein. The top ten clones hold 0.7% to 1% of a sample with about 640,000 distinct CDR3 sequences, 20% of them seen once. Material: naive CD8+ T cells from blood, with Jurkat cell RNA spiked in. Receptors originate from a human donor in good health. Some libraries in this study had Jurkat cell RNA spiked in. Both conserved end residues are part of each CDR3. D genes are given only for firm matches. Size values are once, few and many counts, or a class for expanded clones, and some rows have none.

CDR3nt | CDR3aa | abundance | d_gene | j_gene | v_gene
TGTGCCAGCAGCTCCCGTTCGGGGGGACTGAACACTGAAGCTTTCTTT | CASSSRSGGLNTEAFF | many | - | TRBJ1-1 | TRBV13
TGTGCCAGCAGATCCGGGACTCAGGACCGGAAGACCCAGTACTTC | CASRSGTQDRKTQYF | many | - | TRBJ2-5 | TRBV12-3/TRBV12-4
TGCAGCGTTGCAGGACAGGGACCCGGCGAGCAGTACTTC | CSVAGQGPGEQYF | many | TRBD1 | TRBJ2-7 | TRBV29-1
TGTGCCAGCAGCCAAGGAACGAGCGGGAGACCCTACGAGCAGTACTTC | CASSQGTSGRPYEQYF | many | TRBD2 | TRBJ2-7 | TRBV4-2
TGCGCCAGCAGCTTGGCTGACGGCGGATACTACGAGCAGTACTTC | CASSLADGGYYEQYF | - | - | TRBJ2-7 | TRBV5-1
TGTGCCAGCAGTGATTACCATGGCGAGCAGTACTTC | CASSDYHGEQYF | many | - | TRBJ2-7 | TRBV25-1
TGTGCCAGCAGTTACAAGACGAACACTGAAGCTTTCTTT | CASSYKTNTEAFF | - | - | TRBJ1-1 | TRBV6-5
TGTGCCAGCAGCTTAGGCGGGGACTTGCGAGTGCGTACGCAGTATTTT | CASSLGGDLRVRTQYF | many | - | TRBJ2-3 | TRBV7-6
TGCAGTGCTAGCGAGGAACCCTGGACTTTACAAGAGACCCAGTACTTC | CSASEEPWTLQETQYF | few | - | TRBJ2-5 | TRBV20-1
TGTGCCAGCAGCTTACACAGCCTAAATGAGCAGTTCTTC | CASSLHSLNEQFF | many | - | TRBJ2-1 | TRBV11-2
TGTGCCATCAGGGATGCAGGGGGGGCCTACAATGAGCAGTTCTTC | CAIRDAGGAYNEQFF | few | - | TRBJ2-1 | TRBV10-3
TGTGCCAGCAGCTTAGGTTGGGACAGGAACACCGGGGAGCTGTTTTTT | CASSLGWDRNTGELFF | few | TRBD1 | TRBJ2-2 | TRBV7-9
TGTGCCAGCAGTGAAGCGGGAGGGGTTGGAACCTACGAGCAGTACTTC | CASSEAGGVGTYEQYF | many | TRBD2 | TRBJ2-7 | TRBV2
TGCAGCGTTGGGGAGGGACAGGGAGCCTACGAGCAGTACTTC | CSVGEGQGAYEQYF | many | TRBD1 | TRBJ2-7 | TRBV29-1
TGTGCCAGCAGCGTAGGCAGGGATGGTCAGCCCCAGCATTTT | CASSVGRDGQPQHF | many | - | TRBJ1-5 | TRBV9
TGTGCCAGCAGTTACGCGTCAGGGGGGCCAGACTACGAGCAGTACTTC | CASSYASGGPDYEQYF | few | - | TRBJ2-7 | TRBV6-6
TGTGCCAGTAGTATAGGAACTTGGGACGTCAGCGGCTACACCTTC | CASSIGTWDVSGYTF | many | - | TRBJ1-2 | TRBV19
TGTGCCAGCACCCCACAAGGCACTGAAGCTTTCTTT | CASTPQGTEAFF | many | - | TRBJ1-1 | TRBV12-3/TRBV12-4
TGTGCCAGCCGGGCGAGGGGTGGAGGACTGTTTTTT | CASRARGGGLFF | - | - | TRBJ1-4 | TRBV6-5
TGTGCCAGCAGCTTAGGATCCAGGGCGAGCTCTGGGGCCAACGTCCTGACTTTC | CASSLGSRASSGANVLTF | many | - | TRBJ2-6 | TRBV7-6
TGTGCCTGGGAGCCGGGACTTTCTATTAGGTTCTTC | CAWEPGLSIRFF | many | - | TRBJ2-1 | TRBV30
TGTGCCAGCAGCTTTGAGAGACTAGCGGGGGGGTCAGATACGCAGTATTTT | CASSFERLAGGSDTQYF | many | TRBD2 | TRBJ2-3 | TRBV5-6
TGTGCCAGCAGCTTGGGGTTACTACCCTACGAGCAGTACTTC | CASSLGLLPYEQYF | many | - | TRBJ2-7 | TRBV5-5
TGCAGTGCCGTGCCCGTGGGATACAATGAGCAGTTCTTC | CSAVPVGYNEQFF | - | - | TRBJ2-1 | TRBV20-1
TGCAGTGCCCGTCGGGAGGGCGCCTACAATGAGCGGTTCTTC | CSARREGAYNERFF | - | TRBD2 | TRBJ2-1 | TRBV20-1
TGTGCCAGCAGCTGGGGACTAGCGGGAGGGCCGAGTGAGCAGTACTTC | CASSWGLAGGPSEQYF | many | TRBD2 | TRBJ2-7 | TRBV7-9
TGTGCCAGCAGTGAAACTGAACAGATGAACACTGAAGCTTTCTTT | CASSETEQMNTEAFF | many | - | TRBJ1-1 | TRBV6-1
TGCGCCAGCAGCCGTAGGGACAGAGATAATTCACCCCTCCACTTT | CASSRRDRDNSPLHF | few | TRBD1 | TRBJ1-6 | TRBV4-3
TGTGCCAGCAGCCTCAGTCTCGGGGAGACCCAGTACTTC | CASSLSLGETQYF | few | - | TRBJ2-5 | TRBV7-6
TGTGCCAGCAGCCTTGAATACAAAGAGACCCAGTACTTC | CASSLEYKETQYF | few | - | TRBJ2-5 | TRBV3-1
TGTGCCAGCAGCTTAGATTGGGGAACTGAAGCTTTCTTT | CASSLDWGTEAFF | many | - | TRBJ1-1 | TRBV7-6
TGTGCCAGCAAGACAGGAGACCATTACGAGCAGTACTTC | CASKTGDHYEQYF | many | - | TRBJ2-7 | TRBV5-6
TGTGCCAGCAGCCCACGACAGGGGGCCGTAAACATTCAGTACTTC | CASSPRQGAVNIQYF | many | TRBD1 | TRBJ2-4 | TRBV7-9
TGTGCCATCAGTGAGTATCCACTAGCGGGGGATACAGATACGCAGTATTTT | CAISEYPLAGDTDTQYF | few | TRBD2 | TRBJ2-3 | TRBV10-3
TGTGCCAGCAGCCAAGGGACAGGGTTTATGGATACGCAGTATTTT | CASSQGTGFMDTQYF | many | TRBD1 | TRBJ2-3 | TRBV3-1
TGTGCCAGCAGCCAAGATCGAGCGGGGGGCACAGATACGCAGTATTTT | CASSQDRAGGTDTQYF | many | TRBD2 | TRBJ2-3 | TRBV3-1
TGTGCCAGCAGCTTAGAGGGGCCCTACAACTACAATGAGCAGTTCTTC | CASSLEGPYNYNEQFF | - | - | TRBJ2-1 | TRBV13
TGTGCCACCAGCAGAGAAATAGGTGCCTACGAGCAGTACTTC | CATSREIGAYEQYF | few | - | TRBJ2-7 | TRBV15
TGTGCCAGCAGTTACACTCAGGGGGCCATAGGAGAAAAACTGTTTTTT | CASSYTQGAIGEKLFF | few | TRBD1 | TRBJ1-4 | TRBV6-5
TGTGCCAGCAGCCACGACAGCTTCAATCAGCCCCAGCATTTT | CASSHDSFNQPQHF | many | - | TRBJ1-5 | TRBV6-5
TGTGCCAGCAGTTCCGGGGCAGGGGGAAACACTGAAGCTTTCTTT | CASSSGAGGNTEAFF | few | TRBD1 | TRBJ1-1 | TRBV27
TGCAGCGTTGAGGGCGGGGGTAGAGAAGAGACCCAGTACTTC | CSVEGGGREETQYF | many | TRBD2 | TRBJ2-5 | TRBV29-1
TGCGCCAGCAGCCAAGATCTTACAGACACAGATACGCAGTATTTT | CASSQDLTDTDTQYF | many | - | TRBJ2-3 | TRBV4-3
TGTGCCAGTAGTATAGCTCTAGGACCCCCTCTGGATACGCAGTATTTT | CASSIALGPPLDTQYF | many | - | TRBJ2-3 | TRBV19
TGTGCCAGCAGCCCTGGGACAGGCAATCAGCCCCAGCATTTT | CASSPGTGNQPQHF | many | TRBD1 | TRBJ1-5 | TRBV5-4
TGTGCCAGCAGCTACCTCGCCACAAGTCTGGGGGAAAAACTGTTTTTT | CASSYLATSLGEKLFF | once | - | TRBJ1-4 | TRBV7-9
TGTGCCAGCAGCTTAGGGGGAGCCACAGGGAACTCACCCCTCCACTTT | CASSLGGATGNSPLHF | few | - | TRBJ1-6 | TRBV7-9